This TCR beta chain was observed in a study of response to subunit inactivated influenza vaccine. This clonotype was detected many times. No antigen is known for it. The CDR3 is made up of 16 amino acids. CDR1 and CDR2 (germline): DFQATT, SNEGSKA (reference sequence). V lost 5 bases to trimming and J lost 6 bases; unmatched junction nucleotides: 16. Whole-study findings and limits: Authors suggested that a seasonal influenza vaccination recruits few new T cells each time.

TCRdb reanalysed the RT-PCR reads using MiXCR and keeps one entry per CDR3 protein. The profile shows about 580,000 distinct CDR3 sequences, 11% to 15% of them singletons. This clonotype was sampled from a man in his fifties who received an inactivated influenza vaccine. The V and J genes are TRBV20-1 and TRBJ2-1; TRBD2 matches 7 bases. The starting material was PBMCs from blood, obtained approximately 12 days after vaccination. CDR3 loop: CSAPWTRAGVTNEQFF. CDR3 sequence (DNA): TGCAGTGCTCCGTGGACTAGGGCCGGAGTCACCAATGAGCAGTTCTTC.